This entry is about one TCR beta chain. Its antigen remains unidentified. These data belong to a study of cytomegalovirus exposure and HLA in healthy donors. Study-level background: The 130 or so validation repertoires were reported in a later analysis to have been generated on the same platform as the 666 first-cohort repertoires. Study observations and caveats: Reportedly, diagnosis of cytomegalovirus status by the classifier showed high specificity and sensitivity. Overall, approximately 150 TCR beta chains were annotated as cytomegalovirus-associated. Rarity characterized most TCR sequences, yet some public TCRs appeared in many donors.

This table comes from immunoSEQ multiplex PCR, and its TCRdb copy is limited to in-frame clones, with some not included. The repertoire has more than 200,000 clones, 90% of them found once; the top ten carry approximately 3%. Germline CDR1 reads MDHEN; CDR2 reads SYDVKM. Trimming removed 6 bases at V and 5 bases at J, with 14 bases between. This CDR3 has 15 amino acids. The chain couples TRBV28 to TRBJ2-6; D uncertain. The origin of this receptor is a woman in her twenties or thirties in good health and CMV-seronegative. Sequenced input: PBMCs. CDR3 residues: CASSPLLHRANVLTF. For the CDR3, the DNA is TGTGCCAGCAGCCCCTTACTCCACCGGGCCAACGTCCTGACTTTC.